One sample yielded the 2 T cell receptor beta chains listed below, sequenced in a study of CD8+ T cells in alopecia areata. After isolation, RNA underwent reverse transcription to generate cDNA as the sequencing template. TCRdb's copy holds only in-frame clones and misses some; the assay was immunoSEQ multiplex PCR. Of some 150,000 clones listed, 40% to 60% are singletons. The material was CD8+ T cells sorted from blood, obtained at week 0. All receptors derive from a human donor with alopecia areata.

V and J are TRBV25-1 and TRBJ1-1, with a possible D match to TRBD1 (5 bases). From germline, CDR1 is MGHDK and CDR2 SYGVNS. The V end was cut by 4 bases, the J end by 1 base, with 10 bases between. The CDR3 extends over 14 amino acids. The CDR3 DNA is TGTGCCAGCAGTGGGGGGGAGAAGAACACTGAAGCTTTCTTT. This codes for CASSGGEKNTEAFF. Variable domain in full (rest from reference TRBV25-1 and TRBJ1-1): EADIYQTPRYLVIGTGKKITLECSQTMGHDKMYWYQQDPGMELHLIHYSYGVNSTEKGDLSSESTVSRIRTEHFPLTLESARPSHTSQYLCASSGGEKNTEAFFGQGTRLTVV.

CDR3 sequence: CASTSAGREVPEAFF. For the CDR3, the DNA is TGTGCCAGCACGTCGGCTGGAAGGGAGGTCCCTGAAGCTTTCTTT. This chain uses TRBV5-6 with TRBJ1-1; D gene uncertain. CDR1 is SGHDT and CDR2 is YYEEEE in the germline V gene. The CDR3 sequence is 15 residues long. V shed 6 bases and J shed 6 bases, with 21 bases lying between them. Drawing the rest from reference TRBV5-6 and TRBJ1-1, the complete variable domain is DAGVTQSPTHLIKTRGQQVTLRCSPKSGHDTVSWYQQALGQGPQFIFQYYEEEERQRGNFPDRFSGHQFPNYSSELNVNALLLGDSALYLCASTSAGREVPEAFFGQGTRLTVV.